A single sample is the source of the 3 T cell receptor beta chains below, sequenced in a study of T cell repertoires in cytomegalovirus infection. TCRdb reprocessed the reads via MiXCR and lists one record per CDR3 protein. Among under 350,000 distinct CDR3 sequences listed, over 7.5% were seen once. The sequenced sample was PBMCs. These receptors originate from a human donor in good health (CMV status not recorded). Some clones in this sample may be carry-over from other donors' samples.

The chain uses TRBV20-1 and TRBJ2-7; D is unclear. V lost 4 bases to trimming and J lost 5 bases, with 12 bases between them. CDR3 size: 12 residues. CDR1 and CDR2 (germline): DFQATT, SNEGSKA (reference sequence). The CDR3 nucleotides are TGCAGTGCTAATGTTGTTTGGAACGAGCAGTACTTC. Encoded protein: CSANVVWNEQYF.

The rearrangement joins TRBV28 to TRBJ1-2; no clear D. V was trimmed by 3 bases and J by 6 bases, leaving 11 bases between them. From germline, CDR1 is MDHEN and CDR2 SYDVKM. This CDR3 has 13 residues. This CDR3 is CASSFPERDGYTF. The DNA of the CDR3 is TGTGCCAGCAGTTTTCCAGAACGGGATGGCTACACCTTC.

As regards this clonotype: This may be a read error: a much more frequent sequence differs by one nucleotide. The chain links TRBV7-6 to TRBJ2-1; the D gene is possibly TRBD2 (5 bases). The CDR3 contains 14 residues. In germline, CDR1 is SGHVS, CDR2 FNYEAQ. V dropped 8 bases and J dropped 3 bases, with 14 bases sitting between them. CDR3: CASRPSTSYNEQFF. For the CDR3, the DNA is TGTGCCAGCCGCCCGTCTACTAGCTACAATGAGCAGTTCTTC.